Sequencing of this T cell receptor (beta chain) was carried out in a study of blood T cell repertoires in COVID-19. The overall study: Nucleic acid was either cDNA or gDNA, and it came from T cells, B-cell-depleted T cells, or PBMCs.

The table lists this clone with a few counts. In the source study's methods: It was from reference gene primer amplification that nucleated cell counts were estimated. The repertoire was sequenced with immunoSEQ multiplex PCR; TCRdb's copy has only in-frame clones and lacks some. The V and J calls and clone size are taken from that table; D and trimming were inferred from the DNA. The table records 77,000 or so clones, 85% to 90% of them present only once. The CDR3 has 14 residues. J lost 11 bases, V lost 6 bases, and 14 bases had no gene match. The germline gives CDR1 MDHEN, CDR2 SYDVKM. The chain joins TRBV28 to TRBJ1-1, with TRBD1 matching over 8 bases. The clonotype was recovered from a man aged 80 or over with acute or convalescent COVID-19. The sequencing sample was made of peripheral blood. CDR3 nucleotides: TGTGCCAGCAGCAGCCCGACTCGGACAGGGATGGCTTTCTTT. Protein: CASSSPTRTGMAFF.